In its sample, the clone carrying this TCR beta chain was seen many times. This sample was included in a study of neurological immune-mediated disorders. TCRdb reprocessed the 5' RACE reads with MiXCR, giving one entry per CDR3 protein. Of tens of thousands of distinct CDR3 sequences listed, about 2.5% are singletons. Source material was 2 million unsorted PBMCs, stored at -80 °C in RNAlater. Between the trimmed V and J ends, which lost 1 base and 7 bases, there was a span of 7 bases. Germline loops: CDR1 SGHTA, CDR2 FQGNSA. This CDR3 contains 13 residues. The chain employs TRBV7-2 and TRBJ1-4; no firm D call. Source material: PBMCs. This receptor was taken from a woman in her forties or fifties with multiple sclerosis. DNA of the CDR3: TGTGCCAGCAGCTTAGGGACGGCTGAAAAACTGTTTTTT. Residues: CASSLGTAEKLFF.